This T cell receptor (beta chain) was documented in a study of shared clonotypes between healthy human individuals. Whole-study context: Each donor's CD4 naive and CD4 memory cells filled three plates apiece, CD8 naive two, and CD8 memory one.

Points on this clone: The antigen is undetermined.

With 3 bases removed from V and 1 base from J, the gap between germline ends came to 7 bases. The CDR3 has 15 residues. Germline CDR1 and CDR2: SGHAT and FQDESV (reference sequence). General study findings and limits: Clonotypes shared by all four donors outscored non-shared clonotypes in generation probability.

Clones were read by immunoSEQ multiplex PCR, and TCRdb kept only the in-frame ones, dropping some. The sample shows about 610,000 clones, around 97% of them seen only once. The source of this sequence is a woman younger than 45 in good health. The chain joins TRBV11-1 to TRBJ2-6, with D perhaps TRBD2 (5 bases). The sequenced sample consisted of naive CD4+ T cells sorted from blood. The subset: CD45RA+ positively selected. The CDR3: CASSLRESGANVLTF. Here the CDR3 DNA reads TGTGCCAGCAGCTTGAGGGAATCTGGGGCCAACGTCCTGACTTTC.